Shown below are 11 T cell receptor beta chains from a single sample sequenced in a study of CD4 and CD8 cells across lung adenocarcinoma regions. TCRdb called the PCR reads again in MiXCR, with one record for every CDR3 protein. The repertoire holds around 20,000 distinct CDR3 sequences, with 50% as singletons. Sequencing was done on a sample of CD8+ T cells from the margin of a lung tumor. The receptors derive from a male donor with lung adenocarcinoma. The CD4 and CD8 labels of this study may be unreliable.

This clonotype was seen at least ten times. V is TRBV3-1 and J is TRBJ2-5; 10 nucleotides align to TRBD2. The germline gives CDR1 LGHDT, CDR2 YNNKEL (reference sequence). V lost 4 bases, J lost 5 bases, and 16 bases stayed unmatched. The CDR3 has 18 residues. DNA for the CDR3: TGTGCCAGCAGCCCTGGGAAGTCTAGCGGGAGTGCCCTGGAGACCCAGTACTTC. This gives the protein CASSPGKSSGSALETQYF.

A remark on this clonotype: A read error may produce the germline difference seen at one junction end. CDR3 in amino acids: CASSRPWAKNTQYF. In DNA form, the CDR3 reads TGCGCCAGCAGTAGGCCGTGGGCCAAAAACACGCAGTATTTC. The V gene is TRBV10-1, the J gene TRBJ2-4; D unclear. Germline assignment: CDR1 WNHNN and CDR2 SYGVQD (reference sequence). The CDR3 has 14 residues.

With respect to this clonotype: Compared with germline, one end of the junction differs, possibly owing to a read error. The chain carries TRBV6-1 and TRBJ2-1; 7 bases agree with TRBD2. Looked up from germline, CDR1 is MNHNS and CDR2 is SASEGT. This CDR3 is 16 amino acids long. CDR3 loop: CASSGAGGGDGETQYF. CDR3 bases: TGTGCCAGCAGTGGAGCCGGGGGAGGGGACGGAGAGACGCAGTACTTT.

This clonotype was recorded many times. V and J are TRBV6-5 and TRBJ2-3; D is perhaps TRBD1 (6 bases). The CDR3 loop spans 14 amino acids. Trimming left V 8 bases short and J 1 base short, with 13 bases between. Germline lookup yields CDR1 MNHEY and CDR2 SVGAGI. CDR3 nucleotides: TGTGCCAGCTCCACAGGGATCGGCACAGATACGCAGTATTTT. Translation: CASSTGIGTDTQYF.

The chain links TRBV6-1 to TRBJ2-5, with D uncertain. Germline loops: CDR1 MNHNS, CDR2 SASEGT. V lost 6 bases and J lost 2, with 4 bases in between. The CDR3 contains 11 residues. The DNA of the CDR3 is TGTGCCAGCAGCGAACAAGAGACCCAGTACTTC. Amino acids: CASSEQETQYF.

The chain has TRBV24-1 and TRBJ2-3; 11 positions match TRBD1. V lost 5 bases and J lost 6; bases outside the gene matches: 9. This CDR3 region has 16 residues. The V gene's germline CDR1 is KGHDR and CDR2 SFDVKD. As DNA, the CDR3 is TGTGCCACCAGTGTTGCCGGGACAGGGGGTTTCGATACGCAGTATTTT. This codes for CATSVAGTGGFDTQYF.

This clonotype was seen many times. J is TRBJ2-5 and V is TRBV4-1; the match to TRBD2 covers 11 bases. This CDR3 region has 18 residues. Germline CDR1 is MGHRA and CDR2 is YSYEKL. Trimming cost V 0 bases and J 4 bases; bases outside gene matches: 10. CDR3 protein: CASSQELAGGFWRETQYF. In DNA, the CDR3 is TGCGCCAGCAGCCAAGAGCTAGCGGGAGGCTTCTGGAGAGAGACCCAGTACTTC.

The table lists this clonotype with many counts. CDR3: CASSRPGQGAYEQYF. The CDR3 nucleotides read TGTGCCAGCAGTCGGCCGGGACAGGGGGCCTACGAGCAGTACTTC. The genes are TRBV28 and TRBJ2-1, with 11 bases that match TRBD1. Gene TRBJ2-7 matches the end of the DNA better, so the J call may be wrong. Germline lookup yields CDR1 MDHEN and CDR2 SYDVKM. This CDR3 contains 15 residues.

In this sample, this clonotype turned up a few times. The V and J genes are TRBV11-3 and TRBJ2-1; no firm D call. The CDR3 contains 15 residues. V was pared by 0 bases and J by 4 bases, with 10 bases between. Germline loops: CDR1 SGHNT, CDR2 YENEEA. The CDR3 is CASSLDGGEYNEQFF. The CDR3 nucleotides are TGTGCCAGCAGCTTAGATGGCGGAGAATACAATGAGCAGTTCTTC. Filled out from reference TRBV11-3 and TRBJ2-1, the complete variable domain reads EAGVVQSPRYKIIEKKQPVAFWCNPISGHNTLYWYLQNLGQGPELLIRYENEEAVDDSQLPKDRFSAERLKGVDSTLKIQPAELGDSAVYLCASSLDGGEYNEQFFGPGTRLTVL.

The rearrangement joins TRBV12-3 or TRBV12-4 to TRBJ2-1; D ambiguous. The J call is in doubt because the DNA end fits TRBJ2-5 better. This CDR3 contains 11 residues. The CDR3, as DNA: TGTGCCAGCAGTTTTTCGGAGACCCAGTACTTC. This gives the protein CASSFSETQYF.

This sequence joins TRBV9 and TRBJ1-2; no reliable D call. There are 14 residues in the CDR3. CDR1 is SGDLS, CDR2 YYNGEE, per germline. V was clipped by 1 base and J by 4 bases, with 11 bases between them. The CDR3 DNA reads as TGTGCCAGCAGCGTAAGTCCGGATGCCTATGGCTACACCTTC. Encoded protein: CASSVSPDAYGYTF.